The 27 T cell receptor beta chains below come from one sample, sequenced in a study of OX40 agonist ivuxolimab in advanced cancers. Only in-frame clones appear in the TCRdb table, and some are missing; sequencing was by immunoSEQ multiplex PCR. Among 90,000 to 95,000 clones listed, approximately 81% were seen once. Sequencing used CD4+ or CD8+ T cells sorted from blood, obtained in a trial of the OX40 agonist ivuxolimab. These receptors were taken from an adult with an advanced solid tumor such as melanoma, head and neck, liver or kidney cancer.

The chain joins TRBV7-2 to TRBJ1-1; no reliable D call. Trimming shortened V by 5 bases and J by 4 bases, and 11 bases separated the two germline ends. Per the germline V gene, CDR1 is SGHTA and CDR2 is FQGNSA. CDR3 length: 13 residues. This CDR3 reads CASSTQVGTEAFF. CDR3 nucleotides: TGTGCCAGCAGCACCCAAGTGGGCACTGAAGCTTTCTTT.

The V and J genes are TRBV6-5 and TRBJ1-3, with 8 bases lining up with TRBD1. The germline CDR1 and CDR2 sequences are MNHEY and SVGAGI. This CDR3 region has 13 residues. J was trimmed by 4 bases and V by 5 bases; bases with no gene match: 1. CDR3 sequence: CASSGQGGNTIYF. DNA of the CDR3: TGTGCCAGCAGTGGACAGGGAGGAAACACCATATATTTT.

V is TRBV30 and J is TRBJ2-2, with 12 positions matching TRBD1. Germline V gives CDR1 GTSNPN, CDR2 SVGIG (reference sequence). The CDR3 sequence is 14 residues long. J was trimmed by 3 bases and V by 5 bases; bases with no gene match: 1. The DNA for the CDR3 is TGTGCCTGGGGGGACAGGGGGCACACCGGGGAGCTGTTTTTT. Its protein product is CAWGDRGHTGELFF.

This chain links TRBV7-9 with TRBJ2-5; no reliable D call. This CDR3 is built from 14 residues. Germline V gene sequence: CDR1 SEHNR, CDR2 FQNEAQ (reference sequence). Trimming removed 5 bases from V and 1 base from J, with 11 bases in between. DNA for the CDR3: TGTGCCAGCAGCAACACGGACGTCCAAGAGACCCAGTACTTC. Translated, it gives CASSNTDVQETQYF.

This clone has just a few counts. The J gene is TRBJ1-6, the V gene TRBV28, with D maybe TRBD1 (6 bases). The CDR3 covers 16 residues. Germline V lookup: CDR1 MDHEN, CDR2 SYDVKM. Trimming shortened V by 1 base and J by 8 bases, and 15 bases separated the two germline ends. CDR3 nucleotides: TGTGCCAGCAGTTTATCGGGGGCCCGGACAGATTCACCCCTCCACTTT. Translated, it gives CASSLSGARTDSPLHF. The whole variable domain, remainder taken from reference TRBV28 and TRBJ1-6, is DVKVTQSSRYLVKRTGEKVFLECVQDMDHENMFWYRQDPGLGLRLIYFSYDVKMKEKGDIPEGYSVSREKKERFSLILESASTNQTSMYLCASSLSGARTDSPLHFGNGTRLTVT.

The genes are TRBV28 and TRBJ1-5; perhaps TRBD1 as D (6 bases). The V gene's germline CDR1 is MDHEN and CDR2 SYDVKM. This CDR3 region has 17 residues. Trimming shortened V by 2 bases and J by 0 bases, and 14 bases separated the two germline ends. The CDR3 loop is CASSLGGEMDSNQPQHF. The CDR3 DNA is TGTGCCAGCAGTTTAGGGGGCGAAATGGATAGCAATCAGCCCCAGCATTTT.

This sequence joins TRBV28 and TRBJ2-7; TRBD2 matches at 10 bases. V was clipped by 5 bases and J by 2 bases; unmatched bases: 6. Germline lookup yields CDR1 MDHEN and CDR2 SYDVKM. There are 15 residues in the CDR3. DNA for the CDR3: TGTGCCAGCAGTCCGGGACTAGCGTTCGCCTACGAGCAGTACGTC. Translation gives CASSPGLAFAYEQYV.

The rearrangement links TRBV6-5 to TRBJ2-7; TRBD2 aligns across 7 bases. The V gene end was trimmed by 2 bases and the J gene end by 6 bases; junction bases not matched to a gene: 7. CDR1 and CDR2 (germline): MNHEY, SVGAGI. The CDR3 spans 14 residues. The CDR3 here is CASSYRGGGGEQYF. CDR3 coding DNA: TGTGCCAGCAGTTACAGGGGTGGGGGGGGCGAGCAGTACTTC.

Concerning this clone: Distinct nucleotide sequences in the sample also encode this CDR3. CDR3 coding DNA: TGTGCCAGCAGCTTAGCAGCGGGGAACACTGAAGCTTTCTTT. Translation: CASSLAAGNTEAFF. V is TRBV7-9 and J is TRBJ1-1; D gene ambiguous. Germline CDR1 SEHNR, CDR2 FQNEAQ (reference sequence). The V gene lost 0 bases and the J gene lost 1 base, with 6 bases spanning the gap. The CDR3 is 14 amino acids.

With regard to this clone: The same CDR3 also results from other DNA sequences found in this sample. The V call is TRBV30, the J call TRBJ2-7; no definite D call. Germline loops: CDR1 GTSNPN, CDR2 SVGIG (reference sequence). The CDR3 is made up of 11 amino acids. V lost 0 bases, J lost 3 bases, and 3 bases lay in between. CDR3 amino acids: CAWSVSYEQYF. The CDR3, as DNA: TGTGCCTGGAGTGTTAGCTACGAGCAGTACTTC.

This clone occurred once. The CDR3 sequence: CAISDRDRGGQYF. CDR3 coding DNA: TGTGCCATCAGTGACCGGGACAGGGGGGGACAGTATTTT. The rearrangement joins TRBV10-3 to TRBJ2-3; 11 positions match TRBD1. CDR3 length: 13 amino acids. The ends lost 3 bases at V and 12 bases at J; junction bases unmatched: 5. Germline V gene data show CDR1 as ENHRY and CDR2 as SYGVKD.

This chain joins TRBV19 and TRBJ2-2; TRBD1 matches at 7 bases. J was trimmed by 6 bases and V by 5 bases; bases with no gene match: 6. The germline gives CDR1 LNHDA, CDR2 SQIVND (reference sequence). There are 14 residues in the CDR3. The CDR3 nucleotides read TGTGCCAGTAGTCTTAGACAGGGTGCCGGGGAGCTGTTTTTT. It encodes CASSLRQGAGELFF.

This chain uses TRBV27 with TRBJ1-1, with D tentatively TRBD1 (5 bases). V was cut by 7 bases and J by 5 bases, with 11 bases left in between. Germline V gene data show CDR1 as MNHEY and CDR2 as SMNVEV (reference sequence). The CDR3 totals 12 residues. In DNA form, the CDR3 reads TGTGCCAGCAAAAAAGGGGAGACTGAAGCTTTCTTT. Protein product: CASKKGETEAFF.

A single count supports this clone. The chain employs TRBV11-2 and TRBJ2-1, with D uncertain. This CDR3 has 15 amino acids. The V end lost 1 base, the J end lost 0 bases, and 7 bases lay between the germline ends. The V gene's germline CDR1 is SGHAT and CDR2 FQNNGV. This CDR3 reads CASSLVRSSYNEQFF. The DNA of the CDR3 is TGTGCCAGCAGCTTAGTTAGGAGCTCCTACAATGAGCAGTTCTTC.

The V gene is TRBV4-3, the J gene TRBJ1-1; D is possibly TRBD1 (5 bases). The germline V and J ends were trimmed by 0 bases and 1 base, with 18 bases remaining between them. Germline V lookup: CDR1 LGHNA, CDR2 YSLEER. The CDR3 is 18 amino acids. The CDR3 region is CASSQEPPRQSSNTEAFF. The CDR3 region has the DNA TGCGCCAGCAGCCAAGAGCCCCCACGACAGTCCTCGAACACTGAAGCTTTCTTT.

Notes on this clone: The same CDR3 can be traced to other DNA sequences in this sample. This chain links TRBV2 with TRBJ1-2; D is uncertain. Germline V CDR1 and CDR2: SNHLY, FYNNEI. CDR3 length: 12 amino acids. Between the trimmed V and J ends, which lost 3 bases and 5 bases, there was a span of 7 bases. CDR3 sequence: CASSESGYGYTF. The CDR3 coding sequence is TGTGCCAGCAGTGAGAGCGGATATGGCTACACCTTC.

V is TRBV19 and J is TRBJ2-1; perhaps TRBD1 as D (6 bases). The ends were cut back, 4 bases at V and 5 bases at J, with 9 bases in the middle. CDR3 length: 13 amino acids. Per the germline V gene, CDR1 is LNHDA and CDR2 is SQIVND (reference sequence). The CDR3 nucleotides are TGTGCCAGTAGTAACGACAGGAACAATGAGCAGTTCTTC. It is translated as CASSNDRNNEQFF.

In this sample, this clone turned up a few times. The rearrangement uses TRBV19 and TRBJ2-3; perhaps D is TRBD1 or TRBD2 (5 bases each). The CDR3 sequence is 13 residues long. Per the germline V gene, CDR1 is LNHDA and CDR2 is SQIVND (reference sequence). The V and J ends lost 5 bases and 1 base respectively, with 7 bases between them. The CDR3: CASSGGRTDTQYF. The CDR3 nucleotides read TGTGCCAGTAGTGGGGGACGCACAGATACGCAGTATTTT.

The chain carries TRBV5-6 and TRBJ2-1, with TRBD2 matching over 7 bases. The CDR3 extends over 13 amino acids. Losses at the gene ends were 4 bases for V and 7 bases for J; bases not matched to a gene: 5. Germline assignment: CDR1 SGHDT and CDR2 YYEEEE. The CDR3 here is CASSGGGENEQFF. CDR3 coding DNA: TGTGCCAGCAGCGGGGGAGGGGAGAATGAGCAGTTCTTC.

This chain connects TRBV19 to TRBJ1-1; D is ambiguous. Between the trimmed V and J ends, which lost 5 bases and 0 bases, there was a span of 7 bases. The CDR3 consists of 13 residues. Per germline, CDR1 LNHDA and CDR2 SQIVND (reference sequence). The CDR3 region is CASSAQLNTEAFF. DNA for the CDR3: TGTGCCAGTAGTGCCCAGTTGAACACTGAAGCTTTCTTT.

The rearrangement joins TRBV7-2 to TRBJ2-4, with D unresolved. The V and J ends lost 8 bases and 0 bases respectively, with 20 bases between them. This CDR3 is 17 amino acids long. CDR1 SGHTA and CDR2 FQGNSA come from the germline V gene. DNA for the CDR3: TGTGCCAGCGCCCCCCGAGCAGAGCCTCTAGCCAAAAACATTCAGTACTTC. It specifies CASAPRAEPLAKNIQYF.

The gene calls are TRBV19 and TRBJ1-5; TRBD1 might be the D (6 bases). The V gene's germline CDR1 is LNHDA and CDR2 SQIVND (reference sequence). The V and J ends lost 4 bases and 4 bases respectively, with 11 bases between them. CDR3 length: 14 residues. The CDR3 DNA follows: TGTGCCAGTAGTACAGGGGTGGAGAATCAGCCCCAGCATTTT. It specifies CASSTGVENQPQHF.

This clone was found a few times. Compared with germline, one end of the junction differs, possibly owing to a read error. The V and J genes are TRBV11-2 and TRBJ1-2; 8 positions agree with TRBD1. The CDR3 has 14 residues. Per germline, CDR1 SGHAT and CDR2 FQNNGV. This chain's CDR3 is CASSLDVTGDNLRF. In nucleotides, the CDR3 is TGTGCCAGCAGCTTAGATGTGACAGGGGACAACCTGCGCTTC. The variable domain in full, completed from reference TRBV11-2 and TRBJ1-2, reads EAGVAQSPRYKIIEKRQSVAFWCNPISGHATLYWYQQILGQGPKLLIQFQNNGVVDDSQLPKDRFSAERLKGVDSTLKIQPAKLEDSAVYLCASSLDVTGDNLRFGSGTRLTVV.

CDR3 region: CASRGGADTGELFF. The CDR3 coding sequence is TGTGCCAGTAGGGGAGGGGCCGACACCGGGGAGCTGTTTTTT. This chain connects TRBV19 to TRBJ2-2; 7 bases map to TRBD2. The germline V gene encodes CDR1 LNHDA and CDR2 SQIVND (reference sequence). V shed 6 bases and J 3 bases; nucleotides not matched to a gene: 4. The CDR3 runs to 14 residues.

DNA for the CDR3: TGTGCCAGCAAACAGGGGGCTGGCACCGGGGAGCTGTTTTTT. Amino acid sequence: CASKQGAGTGELFF. V is TRBV9 and J is TRBJ2-2; 9 bases line up with TRBD1. The V segment lost 6 bases and the J segment 4 bases; nucleotides outside the gene matches: 4. This CDR3 is built from 14 residues. Germline-derived CDR1 and CDR2 are SGDLS and YYNGEE.

This clone has just a few counts. The V and J genes are TRBV25-1 and TRBJ1-2; D gene ambiguous. This CDR3 is built from 12 residues. Germline V lookup: CDR1 MGHDK, CDR2 SYGVNS. Trimming pared 4 bases from V and 8 bases from J, leaving 11 bases between. DNA of the CDR3: TGTGCCAGCAGTGCCTTAGTGGGGGGCTACACCTTC. Its translation: CASSALVGGYTF.

The chain carries TRBV5-1 and TRBJ1-1; 7 bases map to TRBD1. This CDR3 region has 16 residues. Germline V gives CDR1 SGHRS, CDR2 YFSETQ. V lost 3 bases, J lost 5 bases, and 13 bases stayed unmatched. CDR3 loop: CASSSYLGQVETEAFF. The CDR3 DNA reads as TGCGCCAGCAGCTCCTACCTAGGACAGGTAGAGACTGAAGCTTTCTTT.